This entry is about one T cell receptor beta chain. It lacks a known antigen. No base quality information exists; no much larger clone differs at one position. These data belong to a study of blood T cell repertoires in COVID-19 (dated by TCRdb to 2018 to 2021). Concerning the study at large: Samples from collaborators originated in the United States, Italy and Spain and spanned both the acute and convalescent phases of COVID-19. Where available, HLA class I and class II types were obtained from metadata supplied by the sample provider rather than from assay-based typing. The material from the prospective study consisted of cDNA or gDNA derived from T cells, B-cell-depleted T cells, or PBMCs. Nearly every sample came with metadata listing a de-identified subject ID, COVID-19 status, age in years and sex. A freely available public database, intended as a resource for researchers studying the immune response to SARS-CoV-2, is where the repertoires were released. Samples came from the ongoing ImmuneRACE study (first 160 participants) plus 1,254 subjects from 6 global collaborators. Deeply sampled blood TCRbeta repertoires from subjects exposed to, actively infected with, or recovered from COVID-19 were included in the dataset. Results and caveats for the whole study, not just this receptor: How much clinical and demographic metadata was included differed by source and by participant, and the metadata was provided uncurated.

The CDR3 goes from the cysteine to the phenylalanine over 14 residues. Only CDR3 DNA remains: 42 bases, in frame from the first base. The junction shows trimming of 5 bases on V and 5 bases on J, and the gene matches do not reach 6 bases of it. Based on the germline V gene, the CDR1 and CDR2 sequences are SGHRS and YFSETQ. Collaborating institutions collected whole blood in K2EDTA tubes following their own protocols. For TCRbeta analysis, collaborators shipped samples in one of three forms: frozen whole blood, isolated PBMCs, or DNA extracted from either of those sample types. TCRbeta CDR3 regions were amplified from genomic DNA using the immunoSEQ Assay, a bias-controlled multiplex PCR. Regarding the original processing steps: Nucleated cell counts per sample were estimated from amplification of reference gene primers within the assay. Sequence reads were collapsed and filtered to measure the absolute abundance of every unique TCRbeta CDR3 rearrangement. For each sample, productive Simpson clonality was calculated as the square root of Simpson's diversity index across productive rearrangements. The table was pulled from immuneACCESS by TCRdb, which kept in-frame rearrangements only. Such tables lose some clones; where checked, under half of the loss comes from unresolved V genes, and the rest has no known cause. V, J and clone size are taken as reported in that table, and D and trimming were inferred from the DNA itself. In this sample the table shows around 250,000 clones, around 83% of which occur a single time. The ten most abundant clones make up around 3.3% of the sample.

Recombination connected TRBV5-1 to TRBJ2-1, with TRBD1 matching 8 junction bases. Sequencing used peripheral blood. This receptor was obtained from a young woman with acute or convalescent COVID-19. DNA sequence: TGCGCCAGCAGACCCGGGACAGGTCACAATGAGCAGTTCTTC. It encodes CASRPGTGHNEQFF.